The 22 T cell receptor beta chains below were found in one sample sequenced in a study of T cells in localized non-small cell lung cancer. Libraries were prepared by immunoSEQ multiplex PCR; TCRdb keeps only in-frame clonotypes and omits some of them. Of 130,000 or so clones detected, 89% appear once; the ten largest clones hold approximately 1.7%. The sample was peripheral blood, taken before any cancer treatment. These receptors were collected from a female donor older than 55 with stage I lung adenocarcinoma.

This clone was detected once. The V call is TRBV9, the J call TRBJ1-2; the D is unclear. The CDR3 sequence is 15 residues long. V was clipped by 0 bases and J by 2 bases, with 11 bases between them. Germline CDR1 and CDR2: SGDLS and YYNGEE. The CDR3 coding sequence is TGTGCCAGCAGCGTAGTCGGGCTCCTCAACTATGGCTACACCTTC. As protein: CASSVVGLLNYGYTF.

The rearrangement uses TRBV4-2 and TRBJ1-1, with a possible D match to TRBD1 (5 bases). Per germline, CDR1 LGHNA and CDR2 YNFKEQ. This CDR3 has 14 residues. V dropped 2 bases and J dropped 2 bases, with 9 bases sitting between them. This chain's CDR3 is CASSQSTANTEAFF. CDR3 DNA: TGTGCCAGCAGCCAATCGACAGCAAACACTGAAGCTTTCTTT.

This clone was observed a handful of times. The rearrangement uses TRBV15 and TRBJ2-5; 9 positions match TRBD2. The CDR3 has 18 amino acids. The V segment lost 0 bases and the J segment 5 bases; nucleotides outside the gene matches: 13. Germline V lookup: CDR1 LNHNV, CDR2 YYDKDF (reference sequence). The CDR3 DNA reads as TGTGCCACCAGCAGAGAGCTTGGTGCGGGAGGGCCCTGGGAGACCCAGTACTTC. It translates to CATSRELGAGGPWETQYF.

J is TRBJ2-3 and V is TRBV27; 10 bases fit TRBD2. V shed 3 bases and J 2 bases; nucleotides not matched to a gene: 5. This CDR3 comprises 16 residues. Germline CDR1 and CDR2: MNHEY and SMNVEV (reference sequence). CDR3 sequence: CASSFSGTSATDTQYF. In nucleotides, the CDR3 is TGTGCCAGCAGTTTCTCCGGGACTAGCGCCACAGATACGCAGTATTTT.

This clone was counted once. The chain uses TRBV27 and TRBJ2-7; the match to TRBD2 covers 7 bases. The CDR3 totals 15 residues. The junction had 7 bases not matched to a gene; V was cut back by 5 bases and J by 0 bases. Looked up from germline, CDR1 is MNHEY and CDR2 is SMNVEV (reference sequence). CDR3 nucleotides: TGTGCCAGCAGTCCCCGGATAGCGGGCTCCTACGAGCAGTACTTC. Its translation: CASSPRIAGSYEQYF.

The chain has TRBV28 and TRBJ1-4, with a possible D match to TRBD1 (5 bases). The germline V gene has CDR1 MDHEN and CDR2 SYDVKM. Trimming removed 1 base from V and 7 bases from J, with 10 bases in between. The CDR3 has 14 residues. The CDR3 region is CASSLSGGSEKLFF. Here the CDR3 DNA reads TGTGCCAGCAGTTTATCCGGGGGGAGTGAAAAACTGTTTTTT.

CDR3: CASSEGLRGGYTF. The CDR3 coding sequence is TGTGCCAGCAGTGAAGGACTACGGGGCGGCTACACCTTC. The chain combines TRBV2 with TRBJ1-2, with a weak D call TRBD1 (5 bases). The CDR3 runs to 13 residues. With 1 base removed from V and 8 bases from J, the gap between germline ends came to 11 bases. Per the germline V gene, CDR1 is SNHLY and CDR2 is FYNNEI.

The CDR3 loop is CASSEYWGSTEAFF. CDR3 DNA: TGTGCCAGCAGTGAATATTGGGGGAGCACTGAAGCTTTCTTT. The rearrangement links TRBV25-1 to TRBJ1-1; a possible D gene is TRBD1 (5 bases). This CDR3 has 14 residues. Germline V gene data show CDR1 as MGHDK and CDR2 as SYGVNS. V was clipped by 0 bases and J by 4 bases, with 9 bases between them.

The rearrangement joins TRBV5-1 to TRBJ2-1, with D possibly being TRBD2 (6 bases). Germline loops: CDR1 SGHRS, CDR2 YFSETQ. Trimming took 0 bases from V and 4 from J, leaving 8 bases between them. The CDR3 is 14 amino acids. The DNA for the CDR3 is TGCGCCAGCAGCTTGGCTAGCGAATACAATGAGCAGTTCTTC. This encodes CASSLASEYNEQFF.

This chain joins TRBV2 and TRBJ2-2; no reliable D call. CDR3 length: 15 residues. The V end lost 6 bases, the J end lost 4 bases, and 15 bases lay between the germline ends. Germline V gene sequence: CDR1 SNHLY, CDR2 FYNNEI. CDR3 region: CASRFASLSTGELFF. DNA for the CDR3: TGTGCCAGCAGATTTGCGTCGTTGAGCACCGGGGAGCTGTTTTTT.

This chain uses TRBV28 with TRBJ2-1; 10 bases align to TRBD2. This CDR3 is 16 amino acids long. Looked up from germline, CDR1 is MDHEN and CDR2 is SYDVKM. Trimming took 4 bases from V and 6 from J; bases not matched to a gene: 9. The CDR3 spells CASSSSGRAWSNEQFF. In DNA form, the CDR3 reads TGTGCCAGCAGTTCCAGCGGGAGGGCCTGGTCCAATGAGCAGTTCTTC.

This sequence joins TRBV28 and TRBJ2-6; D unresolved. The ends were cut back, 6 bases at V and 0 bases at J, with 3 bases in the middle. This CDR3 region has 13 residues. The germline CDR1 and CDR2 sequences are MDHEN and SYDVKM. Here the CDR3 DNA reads TGTGCCAGCAGAATCTCTGGGGCCAACGTCCTGACTTTC. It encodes CASRISGANVLTF.

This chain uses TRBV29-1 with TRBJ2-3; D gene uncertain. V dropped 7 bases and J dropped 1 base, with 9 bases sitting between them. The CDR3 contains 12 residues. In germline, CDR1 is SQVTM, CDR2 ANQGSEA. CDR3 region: CSAAPGTDTQYF. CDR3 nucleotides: TGCAGCGCCGCTCCGGGCACAGATACGCAGTATTTT.

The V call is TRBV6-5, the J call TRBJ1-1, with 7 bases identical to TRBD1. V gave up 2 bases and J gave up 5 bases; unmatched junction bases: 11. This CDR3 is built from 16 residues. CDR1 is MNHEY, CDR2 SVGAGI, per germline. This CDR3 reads CASSYLSPTGQTEAFF. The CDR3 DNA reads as TGTGCCAGCAGTTACCTAAGCCCGACAGGGCAAACTGAAGCTTTCTTT.

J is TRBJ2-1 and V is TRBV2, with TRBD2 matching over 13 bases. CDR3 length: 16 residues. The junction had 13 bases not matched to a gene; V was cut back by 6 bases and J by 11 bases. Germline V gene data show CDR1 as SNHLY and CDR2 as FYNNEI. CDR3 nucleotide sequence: TGTGCCAGCAGGAGATCCGGGACTAGCGGGGAGGCAAAGCAGTTCTTC. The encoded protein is CASRRSGTSGEAKQFF.

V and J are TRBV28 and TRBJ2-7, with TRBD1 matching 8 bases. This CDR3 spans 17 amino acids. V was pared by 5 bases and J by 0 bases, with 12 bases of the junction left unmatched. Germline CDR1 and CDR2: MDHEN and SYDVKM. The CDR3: CASSIRPGQANSYEQYF. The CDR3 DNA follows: TGTGCCAGCAGTATCCGACCGGGACAGGCGAACTCCTACGAGCAGTACTTC.

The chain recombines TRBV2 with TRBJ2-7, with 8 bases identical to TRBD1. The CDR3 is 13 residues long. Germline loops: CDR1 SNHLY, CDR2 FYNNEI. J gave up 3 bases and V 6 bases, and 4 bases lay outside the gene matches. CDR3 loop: CASRATGDYEQYF. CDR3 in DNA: TGTGCCAGCAGGGCGACAGGGGACTACGAGCAGTACTTC.

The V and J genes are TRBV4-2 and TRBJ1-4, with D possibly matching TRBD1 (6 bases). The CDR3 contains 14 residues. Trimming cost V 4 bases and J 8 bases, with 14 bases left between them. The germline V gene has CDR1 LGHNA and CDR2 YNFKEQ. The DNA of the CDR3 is TGTGCCAGCAGCCGTCGCAGGGGTGGAGAAAAACTGTTTTTT. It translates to CASSRRRGGEKLFF.

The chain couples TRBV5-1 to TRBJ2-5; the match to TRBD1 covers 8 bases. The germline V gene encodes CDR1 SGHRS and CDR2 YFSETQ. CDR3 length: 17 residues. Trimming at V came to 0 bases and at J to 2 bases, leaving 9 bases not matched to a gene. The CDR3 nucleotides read TGCGCCAGCAGCTTGGGAGGGCAGGGGGCGCGGCAAGAGACCCAGTACTTC. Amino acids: CASSLGGQGARQETQYF.

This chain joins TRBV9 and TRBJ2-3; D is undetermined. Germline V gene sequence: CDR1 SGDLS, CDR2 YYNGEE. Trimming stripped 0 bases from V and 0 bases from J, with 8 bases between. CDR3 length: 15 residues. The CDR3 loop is CASSVVGSSTDTQYF. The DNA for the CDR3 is TGTGCCAGCAGCGTAGTGGGTTCTAGCACAGATACGCAGTATTTT.

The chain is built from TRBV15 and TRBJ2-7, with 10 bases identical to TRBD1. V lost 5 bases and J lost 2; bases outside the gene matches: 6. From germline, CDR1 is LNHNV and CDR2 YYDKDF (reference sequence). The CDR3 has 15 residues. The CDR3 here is CATSRPDRGPYEQYF. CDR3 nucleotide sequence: TGTGCCACCAGCCGACCAGACAGGGGGCCCTACGAGCAGTACTTC.

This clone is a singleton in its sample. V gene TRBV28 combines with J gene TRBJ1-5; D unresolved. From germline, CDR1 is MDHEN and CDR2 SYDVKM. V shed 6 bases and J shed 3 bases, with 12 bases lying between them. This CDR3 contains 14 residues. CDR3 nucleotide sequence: TGTGCCAGCAGACTAGGTGGTTTCAATCAGCCCCAGCATTTT. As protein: CASRLGGFNQPQHF.